The rows below give T cell receptor beta chains drawn from one sample of a study of technical replicates of blood from several donors. TCRdb's copy holds only in-frame clones and misses some; the assay was immunoSEQ multiplex PCR. The sample records around 85,000 clones, 90% to 95% being singletons. Sequenced material: T cells isolated from PBMCs. These receptors were taken from a human donor in good health. Each CDR3 is given with its conserved first and last residue. The order of the fields is D gene, J gene, clone size, V gene, CDR3 length, CDR3 protein, CDR3 DNA. D genes are given only for firm matches. A row's size may be missing; if present it is once, few, many or a size class.

D gene: TRBD1; J gene: TRBJ2-7; clone size: NA; V gene: TRBV9; CDR3 length: 15; CDR3 protein: CASSVDETGFYEQYF; CDR3 DNA: TGTGCCAGCAGCGTAGATGAGACAGGGTTCTACGAGCAGTACTTC
D gene: TRBD2; J gene: TRBJ2-5; clone size: NA; V gene: TRBV7-6; CDR3 length: 16; CDR3 protein: CASSLILAGAQETQYF; CDR3 DNA: TGTGCCAGCAGCTTAATACTAGCGGGAGCCCAAGAGACCCAGTACTTC
D gene: NA; J gene: TRBJ2-1; clone size: NA; V gene: TRBV7-9; CDR3 length: 16; CDR3 protein: CASSPARGRSYNEQFF; CDR3 DNA: TGTGCCAGCAGCCCAGCGCGGGGGCGCTCCTACAATGAGCAGTTCTTC
D gene: NA; J gene: TRBJ2-1; clone size: NA; V gene: TRBV9; CDR3 length: 15; CDR3 protein: CASSVGSGRGNEQFF; CDR3 DNA: TGTGCCAGCAGCGTAGGCTCTGGACGGGGGAATGAGCAGTTCTTC
D gene: NA; J gene: TRBJ2-3; clone size: NA; V gene: TRBV27; CDR3 length: 15; CDR3 protein: CASQIYGGRPDTQYF; CDR3 DNA: TGTGCCAGCCAAATTTACGGGGGACGCCCAGATACGCAGTATTTT
D gene: NA; J gene: TRBJ1-6; clone size: NA; V gene: TRBV5-6; CDR3 length: 15; CDR3 protein: CASSSRGYYNSPLHF; CDR3 DNA: TGTGCCAGCAGCTCACGGGGATACTATAATTCACCCCTCCACTTT
D gene: NA; J gene: TRBJ1-5; clone size: NA; V gene: TRBV7-9; CDR3 length: 12; CDR3 protein: CASSPFNQPQHF; CDR3 DNA: TGTGCCAGCAGCCCCTTCAATCAGCCCCAGCATTTT
D gene: NA; J gene: TRBJ1-2; clone size: NA; V gene: TRBV6-5; CDR3 length: 13; CDR3 protein: CASSYSRTNGYTF; CDR3 DNA: TGTGCCAGCAGTTACTCAAGGACAAATGGCTACACCTTC
D gene: NA; J gene: TRBJ1-1; clone size: NA; V gene: TRBV6-1; CDR3 length: 16; CDR3 protein: CASSDGVGIVNTEAFF; CDR3 DNA: TGTGCCAGCAGTGATGGGGTCGGGATAGTGAACACTGAAGCTTTCTTT
D gene: NA; J gene: TRBJ2-7; clone size: once; V gene: TRBV2; CDR3 length: 14; CDR3 protein: CASTKRGTQVEQYF; CDR3 DNA: TGTGCCAGCACCAAACGCGGGACTCAGGTAGAGCAGTACTTC
D gene: NA; J gene: TRBJ2-5; clone size: NA; V gene: TRBV4-1; CDR3 length: 14; CDR3 protein: CASSQVGGTETQYF; CDR3 DNA: TGCGCCAGCAGCCAAGTTGGAGGGACAGAGACCCAGTACTTC
D gene: NA; J gene: TRBJ1-1; clone size: NA; V gene: TRBV19; CDR3 length: 13; CDR3 protein: CASSRAQNTEAFF; CDR3 DNA: TGTGCCAGTAGTCGCGCCCAGAACACTGAAGCTTTCTTT
D gene: TRBD1; J gene: TRBJ1-2; clone size: NA; V gene: TRBV7-9; CDR3 length: 14; CDR3 protein: CASSSTGQNYGYTF; CDR3 DNA: TGTGCCAGCAGCTCGACGGGACAGAACTATGGCTACACCTTC
D gene: TRBD1; J gene: TRBJ2-7; clone size: NA; V gene: TRBV5-1; CDR3 length: 15; CDR3 protein: CASSLGAGGWDEQYF; CDR3 DNA: TGCGCCAGCAGCTTGGGAGCAGGGGGCTGGGACGAGCAGTACTTC
D gene: NA; J gene: TRBJ2-2; clone size: NA; V gene: TRBV6-1; CDR3 length: 14; CDR3 protein: CASSGRGGTGELFF; CDR3 DNA: TGTGCCAGCAGTGGGCGGGGCGGGACCGGGGAGCTGTTTTTT
D gene: NA; J gene: TRBJ2-3; clone size: few; V gene: TRBV5-1; CDR3 length: 13; CDR3 protein: CASSFWGRDTQYF; CDR3 DNA: TGCGCCAGCAGCTTTTGGGGGCGGGATACGCAGTATTTT
D gene: NA; J gene: TRBJ2-7; clone size: NA; V gene: TRBV19; CDR3 length: 14; CDR3 protein: CASSIEGSAGEQYF; CDR3 DNA: TGTGCCAGTAGTATAGAAGGCTCAGCGGGCGAGCAGTACTTC
D gene: NA; J gene: TRBJ2-5; clone size: NA; V gene: TRBV7-2; CDR3 length: 17; CDR3 protein: CASSLGFMAGAQETQYF; CDR3 DNA: TGTGCCAGCAGCTTAGGGTTTATGGCAGGGGCCCAAGAGACCCAGTACTTC
D gene: TRBD1; J gene: TRBJ2-2; clone size: NA; V gene: TRBV27; CDR3 length: 15; CDR3 protein: CASWTGSRNTGELFF; CDR3 DNA: TGTGCCAGTTGGACAGGGAGTAGAAACACCGGGGAGCTGTTTTTT
D gene: TRBD2; J gene: TRBJ2-3; clone size: once; V gene: TRBV6-5; CDR3 length: 15; CDR3 protein: CASSFTSGATDTQYF; CDR3 DNA: TGTGCCAGCAGTTTTACTAGCGGGGCTACAGATACGCAGTATTTT
D gene: NA; J gene: TRBJ2-1; clone size: NA; V gene: TRBV6-1; CDR3 length: 16; CDR3 protein: CASSGHTEAGKDEQFF; CDR3 DNA: TGTGCCAGCAGTGGACATACAGAGGCGGGGAAGGATGAGCAGTTCTTC
D gene: TRBD2; J gene: TRBJ2-1; clone size: NA; V gene: TRBV6-1; CDR3 length: 15; CDR3 protein: CASGKTSSPDNEQFF; CDR3 DNA: TGTGCCAGCGGGAAGACTAGCTCACCCGACAATGAGCAGTTCTTC
D gene: NA; J gene: TRBJ2-7; clone size: NA; V gene: TRBV5-1; CDR3 length: 12; CDR3 protein: CASSPDLSEQYF; CDR3 DNA: TGCGCCAGCAGCCCGGACTTGAGCGAGCAGTACTTC
D gene: NA; J gene: TRBJ1-1; clone size: NA; V gene: TRBV10-1; CDR3 length: 16; CDR3 protein: CASSDSKVAGNTEAFF; CDR3 DNA: TGCGCCAGCAGTGACTCGAAGGTTGCGGGGAACACTGAAGCTTTCTTT
D gene: NA; J gene: TRBJ1-1; clone size: NA; V gene: TRBV11-2; CDR3 length: 13; CDR3 protein: CASSLVVNTEAFF; CDR3 DNA: TGTGCCAGCAGCTTAGTCGTGAACACTGAAGCTTTCTTT
D gene: NA; J gene: TRBJ1-1; clone size: NA; V gene: TRBV6-1; CDR3 length: 14; CDR3 protein: CASRPRRVSTEAFF; CDR3 DNA: TGTGCCAGCAGACCTAGACGGGTAAGCACTGAAGCTTTCTTT
D gene: NA; J gene: TRBJ1-3; clone size: NA; V gene: TRBV5-6; CDR3 length: 13; CDR3 protein: CASSSDTGNTIYF; CDR3 DNA: TGTGCCAGCAGCTCGGACACTGGAAACACCATATATTTT
D gene: NA; J gene: TRBJ2-5; clone size: NA; V gene: TRBV29-1; CDR3 length: 13; CDR3 protein: CSVQLDSISVQYF; CDR3 DNA: TGCAGCGTCCAATTGGACAGTATAAGCGTCCAGTACTTC
D gene: TRBD2; J gene: TRBJ2-7; clone size: NA; V gene: TRBV7-2; CDR3 length: 17; CDR3 protein: CASSPAVFSGGTDEQYF; CDR3 DNA: TGTGCCAGCAGCCCAGCCGTGTTCAGCGGGGGTACTGATGAGCAGTACTTC
D gene: NA; J gene: TRBJ1-2; clone size: NA; V gene: TRBV6-5; CDR3 length: 14; CDR3 protein: CASSYSRSNYGYTF; CDR3 DNA: TGTGCCAGCAGTTACTCGAGATCTAACTATGGCTACACCTTC
D gene: NA; J gene: TRBJ2-7; clone size: NA; V gene: TRBV5-6; CDR3 length: 15; CDR3 protein: CASSPGGYLGSEQYF; CDR3 DNA: TGTGCCAGCAGCCCTGGAGGCTATCTGGGCTCCGAGCAGTACTTC
D gene: TRBD2; J gene: TRBJ2-2; clone size: NA; V gene: TRBV19; CDR3 length: 16; CDR3 protein: CASSVRTSGYTGELFF; CDR3 DNA: TGTGCCAGTAGTGTTCGGACTAGCGGGTACACCGGGGAGCTGTTTTTT
D gene: TRBD1; J gene: TRBJ2-7; clone size: NA; V gene: TRBV9; CDR3 length: 17; CDR3 protein: CASSVSAGTGIFYEQYF; CDR3 DNA: TGTGCCAGCAGCGTATCGGCAGGGACAGGGATTTTCTACGAGCAGTACTTC
D gene: NA; J gene: TRBJ2-1; clone size: once; V gene: TRBV6-1; CDR3 length: 13; CDR3 protein: CASRDLLARGLFF; CDR3 DNA: TGTGCCAGCAGGGATCTCCTAGCGCGGGGGCTGTTCTTC
D gene: TRBD2; J gene: TRBJ2-1; clone size: NA; V gene: TRBV11-2; CDR3 length: 16; CDR3 protein: CASSLNRGSSYNEQFF; CDR3 DNA: TGTGCCAGCAGCTTAAATCGCGGGAGTTCCTACAATGAGCAGTTCTTC
D gene: NA; J gene: TRBJ1-1; clone size: NA; V gene: TRBV7-9; CDR3 length: 13; CDR3 protein: CASSQGSGTEAFF; CDR3 DNA: TGTGCCAGCAGCCAGGGGAGCGGCACTGAAGCTTTCTTT
D gene: TRBD1; J gene: TRBJ2-6; clone size: NA; V gene: TRBV14; CDR3 length: 16; CDR3 protein: CASSQTGSPGANVLTF; CDR3 DNA: TGTGCCAGCAGCCAGACAGGGTCGCCTGGGGCCAACGTCCTGACTTTC
D gene: NA; J gene: TRBJ1-1; clone size: few; V gene: TRBV5-1; CDR3 length: 12; CDR3 protein: CASSFRGTEAFF; CDR3 DNA: TGCGCCAGCAGCTTCAGGGGCACTGAAGCTTTCTTT
D gene: TRBD2; J gene: TRBJ2-7; clone size: NA; V gene: TRBV9; CDR3 length: 15; CDR3 protein: CASSPTGTSEYEQYF; CDR3 DNA: TGTGCCAGCAGCCCCACCGGGACTAGCGAGTACGAGCAGTACTTC
D gene: TRBD1; J gene: TRBJ1-4; clone size: NA; V gene: TRBV4-1; CDR3 length: 16; CDR3 protein: CASSQVSTGANEKLFF; CDR3 DNA: TGCGCCAGCAGCCAAGTCTCGACAGGGGCTAATGAAAAACTGTTTTTT
D gene: TRBD1; J gene: TRBJ1-2; clone size: NA; V gene: TRBV30; CDR3 length: 15; CDR3 protein: CAWSPPRDREGGYTF; CDR3 DNA: TGTGCCTGGAGCCCCCCCCGGGACAGGGAGGGTGGCTACACCTTC